This T cell receptor beta chain was observed in a study of blood T cell repertoires in COVID-19. Germline CDR1 and CDR2: ENHRY and SYGVKD. There are 14 residues in the CDR3. With 3 bases removed from V and 0 bases from J, the gap between germline ends came to 9 bases. The table came from immunoSEQ multiplex PCR; TCRdb's copy has only in-frame clones and leaves some out. The sample records fewer than 400,000 clones, about 85% being singletons. The chain joins TRBV10-3 to TRBJ2-7, with D hard to call. The source material was peripheral blood. This TCR came from a young woman with acute or convalescent COVID-19. CDR3 residues: CAISDARSSYEQYF. The CDR3 nucleotides are TGTGCCATCAGTGACGCCCGGAGCTCCTACGAGCAGTACTTC.